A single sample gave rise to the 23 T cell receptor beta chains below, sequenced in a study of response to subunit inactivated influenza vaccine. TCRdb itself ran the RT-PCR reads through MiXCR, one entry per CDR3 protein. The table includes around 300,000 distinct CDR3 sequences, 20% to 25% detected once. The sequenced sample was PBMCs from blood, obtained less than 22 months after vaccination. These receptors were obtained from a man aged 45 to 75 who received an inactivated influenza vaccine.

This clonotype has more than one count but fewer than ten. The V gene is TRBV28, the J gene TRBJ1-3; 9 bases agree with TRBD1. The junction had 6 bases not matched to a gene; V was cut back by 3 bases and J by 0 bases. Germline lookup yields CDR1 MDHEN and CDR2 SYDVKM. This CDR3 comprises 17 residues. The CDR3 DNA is TGTGCCAGCAGTTTTGCGGGACAGGGACACTCTGGAAACACCATATATTTT. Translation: CASSFAGQGHSGNTIYF. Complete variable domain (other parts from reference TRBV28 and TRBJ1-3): DVKVTQSSRYLVKRTGEKVFLECVQDMDHENMFWYRQDPGLGLRLIYFSYDVKMKEKGDIPEGYSVSREKKERFSLILESASTNQTSMYLCASSFAGQGHSGNTIYFGEGSWLTVV.

CDR3 amino acids: CASSQRVRGKSGNTIYF. CDR3 DNA sequence: TGTGCCAGCAGCCAGCGGGTCAGGGGCAAATCTGGAAACACCATATATTTT. The chain joins TRBV3-1 to TRBJ1-3, with D perhaps TRBD1 (6 bases). The CDR3 is 17 amino acids. CDR1 is LGHDT and CDR2 is YNNKEL in the germline V gene (reference sequence). V was trimmed by 3 bases and J by 1 base, leaving 16 bases between them.

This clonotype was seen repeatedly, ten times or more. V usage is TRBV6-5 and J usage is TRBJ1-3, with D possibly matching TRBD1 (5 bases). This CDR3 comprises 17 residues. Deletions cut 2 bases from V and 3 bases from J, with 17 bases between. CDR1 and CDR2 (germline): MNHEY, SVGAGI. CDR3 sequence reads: CASSYQPTVQHGNTIYF. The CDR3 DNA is TGTGCCAGCAGTTACCAACCGACAGTCCAGCATGGAAACACCATATATTTT.

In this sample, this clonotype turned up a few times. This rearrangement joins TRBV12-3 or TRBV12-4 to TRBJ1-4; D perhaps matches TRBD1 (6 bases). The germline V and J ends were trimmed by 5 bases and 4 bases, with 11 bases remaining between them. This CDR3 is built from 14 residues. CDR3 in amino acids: CASSRQEINEKLFF. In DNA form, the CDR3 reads TGTGCCAGCAGTAGACAGGAGATTAATGAAAAACTGTTTTTT.

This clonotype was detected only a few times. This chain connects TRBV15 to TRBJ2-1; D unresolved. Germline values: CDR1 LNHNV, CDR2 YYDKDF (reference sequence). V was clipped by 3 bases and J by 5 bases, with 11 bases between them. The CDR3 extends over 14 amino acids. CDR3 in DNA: TGTGCCACCAGCAGGGCCGTGCGAAACAATGAGCAGTTCTTC. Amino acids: CATSRAVRNNEQFF.

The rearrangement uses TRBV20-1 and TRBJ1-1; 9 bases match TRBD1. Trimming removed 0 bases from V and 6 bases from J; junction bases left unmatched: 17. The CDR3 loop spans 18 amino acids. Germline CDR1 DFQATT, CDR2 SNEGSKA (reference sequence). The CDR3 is CSARDYVGQGGFNAEAFF. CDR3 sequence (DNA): TGCAGTGCTAGAGATTACGTGGGACAGGGTGGTTTTAACGCTGAAGCTTTCTTT.

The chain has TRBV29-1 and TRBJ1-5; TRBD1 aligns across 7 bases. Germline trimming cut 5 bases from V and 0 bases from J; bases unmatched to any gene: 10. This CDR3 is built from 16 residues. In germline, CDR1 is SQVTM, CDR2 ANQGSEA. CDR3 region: CSVRLQGSDSNQPQHF. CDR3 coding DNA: TGCAGCGTTAGGCTACAGGGGTCCGATAGCAATCAGCCCCAGCATTTT.

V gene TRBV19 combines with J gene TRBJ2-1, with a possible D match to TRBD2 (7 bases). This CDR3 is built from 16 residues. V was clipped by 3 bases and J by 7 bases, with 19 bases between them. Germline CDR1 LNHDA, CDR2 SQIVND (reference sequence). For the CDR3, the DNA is TGTGCCAGTAGTATCTCATTATCGGGGGGCCGAAATGAGCAGTTCTTC. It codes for CASSISLSGGRNEQFF.

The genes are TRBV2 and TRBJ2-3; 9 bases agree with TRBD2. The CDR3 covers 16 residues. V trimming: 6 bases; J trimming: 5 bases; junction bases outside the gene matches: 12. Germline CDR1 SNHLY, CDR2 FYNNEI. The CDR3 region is CASSRLAGKRVDTQYF. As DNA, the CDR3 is TGTGCCAGCAGCCGCCTAGCGGGGAAGAGGGTAGATACGCAGTATTTT.

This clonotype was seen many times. The CDR3 region has the DNA TGTGCCAGCTCACCACTCCGGGACAGGGGTTTCCCTGAAGCTTTCTTT. Translated: CASSPLRDRGFPEAFF. This chain links TRBV18 with TRBJ1-1; 10 bases are shared with TRBD1. Looked up from germline, CDR1 is KGHSH and CDR2 is LQKENI. Trimming took 1 base from V and 6 from J; bases not matched to a gene: 8. The CDR3 extends over 16 amino acids.

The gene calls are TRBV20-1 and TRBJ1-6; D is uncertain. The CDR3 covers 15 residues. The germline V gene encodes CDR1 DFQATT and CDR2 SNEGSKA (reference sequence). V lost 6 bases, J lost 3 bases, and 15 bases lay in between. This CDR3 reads CSAQSGSDYNSPLHF. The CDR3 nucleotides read TGCAGTGCACAGTCCGGGAGCGACTATAATTCACCCCTCCACTTT.

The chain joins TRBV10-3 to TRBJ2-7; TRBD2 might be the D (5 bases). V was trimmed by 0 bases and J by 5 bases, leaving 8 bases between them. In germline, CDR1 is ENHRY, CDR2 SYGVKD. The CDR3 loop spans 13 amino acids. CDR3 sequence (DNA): TGTGCCATCAGTGAGTCGAGGACTCACGAGCAGTACTTC. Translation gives CAISESRTHEQYF.

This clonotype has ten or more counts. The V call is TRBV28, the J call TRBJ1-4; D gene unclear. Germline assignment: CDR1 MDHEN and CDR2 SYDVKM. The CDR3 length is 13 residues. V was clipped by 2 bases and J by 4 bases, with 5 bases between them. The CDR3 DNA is TGTGCCAGCAGTTTAGTTCTTAATGAAAAACTGTTTTTT. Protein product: CASSLVLNEKLFF.

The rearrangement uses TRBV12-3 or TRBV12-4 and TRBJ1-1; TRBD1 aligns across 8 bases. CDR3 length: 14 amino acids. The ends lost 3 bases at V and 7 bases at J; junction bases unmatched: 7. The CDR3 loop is CASSFTGGGDEAFF. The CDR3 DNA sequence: TGTGCCAGCAGTTTTACAGGGGGTGGGGATGAAGCTTTCTTT.

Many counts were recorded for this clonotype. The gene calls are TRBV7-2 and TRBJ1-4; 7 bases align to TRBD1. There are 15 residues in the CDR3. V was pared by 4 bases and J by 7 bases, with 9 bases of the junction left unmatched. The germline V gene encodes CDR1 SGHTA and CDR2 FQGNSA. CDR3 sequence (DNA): TGTGCCAGCAGCTCGGCGACAGGGAGAAGTGAAAAACTGTTTTTT. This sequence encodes CASSSATGRSEKLFF.

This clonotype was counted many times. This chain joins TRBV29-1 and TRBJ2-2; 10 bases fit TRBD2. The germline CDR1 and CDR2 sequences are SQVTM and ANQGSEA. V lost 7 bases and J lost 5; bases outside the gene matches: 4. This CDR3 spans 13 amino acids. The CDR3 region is CSASSGSTGELFF. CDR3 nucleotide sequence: TGCAGCGCCTCTAGCGGGAGTACCGGGGAGCTGTTTTTT.

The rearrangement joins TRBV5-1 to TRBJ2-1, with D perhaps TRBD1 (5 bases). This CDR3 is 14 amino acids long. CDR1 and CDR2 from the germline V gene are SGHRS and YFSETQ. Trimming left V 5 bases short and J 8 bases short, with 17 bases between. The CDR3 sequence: CASSLWVQGDEQFF. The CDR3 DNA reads TGCGCCAGCAGTTTGTGGGTTCAGGGCGATGAGCAGTTCTTC.

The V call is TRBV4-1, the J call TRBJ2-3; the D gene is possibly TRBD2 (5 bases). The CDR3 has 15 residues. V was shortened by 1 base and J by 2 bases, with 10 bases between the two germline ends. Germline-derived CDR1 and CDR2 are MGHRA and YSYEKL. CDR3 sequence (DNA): TGCGCCAGCAGCCAAGCCCTCGGACTCACAGATACGCAGTATTTT. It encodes CASSQALGLTDTQYF.

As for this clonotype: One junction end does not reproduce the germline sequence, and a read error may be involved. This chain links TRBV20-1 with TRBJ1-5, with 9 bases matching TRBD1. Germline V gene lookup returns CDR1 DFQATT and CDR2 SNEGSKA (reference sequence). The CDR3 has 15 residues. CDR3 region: CSARETGGSSQPQHF. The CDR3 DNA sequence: TGCAGTGCTAGAGAGACAGGGGGAAGCAGTCAGCCCCAGCATTTT.

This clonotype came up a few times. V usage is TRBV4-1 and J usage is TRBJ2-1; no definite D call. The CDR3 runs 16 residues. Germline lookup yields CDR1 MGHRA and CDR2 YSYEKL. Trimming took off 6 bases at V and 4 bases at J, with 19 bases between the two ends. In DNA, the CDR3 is TGCGCCAGCAGGTCCATAACCTCCCTCGGTTACAATGAGCAGTTCTTC. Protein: CASRSITSLGYNEQFF.

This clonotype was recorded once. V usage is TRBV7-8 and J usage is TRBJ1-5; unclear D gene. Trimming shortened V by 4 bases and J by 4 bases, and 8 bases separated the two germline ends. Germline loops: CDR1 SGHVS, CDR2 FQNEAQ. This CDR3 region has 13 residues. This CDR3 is CASSSDWNQPQHF. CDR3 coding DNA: TGTGCCAGCAGCTCCGATTGGAATCAGCCCCAGCATTTT.

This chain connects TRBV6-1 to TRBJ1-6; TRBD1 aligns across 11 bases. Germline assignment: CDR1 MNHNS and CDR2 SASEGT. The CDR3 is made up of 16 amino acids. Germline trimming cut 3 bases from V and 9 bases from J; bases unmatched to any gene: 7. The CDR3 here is CASSEWTGGAGSPLHF. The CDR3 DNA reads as TGTGCCAGCAGTGAGTGGACAGGGGGCGCGGGTTCACCCCTCCACTTT.

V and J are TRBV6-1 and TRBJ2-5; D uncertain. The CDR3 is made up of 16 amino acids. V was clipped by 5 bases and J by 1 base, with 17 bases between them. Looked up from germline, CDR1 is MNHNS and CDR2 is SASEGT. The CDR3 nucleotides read TGTGCCAGCAGTACAAAACTTGGGCCCTTCCAAGAGACCCAGTACTTC. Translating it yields CASSTKLGPFQETQYF.